This T cell receptor (beta chain) is drawn from a study of blood T cell repertoires in COVID-19 (dated by TCRdb to the early 2020s). With respect to the entire study: Samples covering the acute and convalescent phases of COVID-19 were provided by collaborators in the United States, Italy and Spain. The samples were drawn from the first 160 participants of the ongoing ImmuneRACE study and from 950 to 1,500 subjects provided by 6 global collaborators. The material from the prospective study consisted of cDNA or gDNA derived from T cells, B-cell-depleted T cells, or PBMCs. Subjects who had been exposed to COVID-19, were actively infected with it, or had recovered from it provided the deeply sampled blood TCRbeta repertoires that made up the dataset. Sample metadata almost always included a de-identified subject ID, COVID-19 status, age in years and sex. A freely available public database, intended as a resource for researchers studying the immune response to SARS-CoV-2, is where the repertoires were released. Where HLA class I and class II types were available, the types were taken from metadata supplied by the sample provider, not from assay-based typing. What the research found in general, with its limitations: Clinical and demographic metadata were provided uncurated, with the amount varying by source and participant.

In regard to this clone: No antigen is known for it. The sample holds no much larger clone one base away, and base qualities are not on file.

Whole blood was collected in K2EDTA tubes by collaborating institutions according to the institutions' own protocols. Collaborator samples were shipped for TCRbeta analysis as frozen whole blood, isolated PBMCs, or DNA extracted from either sample type. V is reduced by 7 bases and J by 4 bases, leaving a spacing of 16 bases between them. From its cysteine to its phenylalanine, the CDR3 spans 14 amino acids. Just CDR3 DNA is preserved here, 42 bases in frame from base 1. The germline V gene (reference sequence) gives CDR1 as LNHNV and CDR2 as YYDKDF. The immunoSEQ Assay, a bias-controlled multiplex PCR, was used to amplify TCRbeta CDR3 regions from genomic DNA. The published analysis was carried out like this. Nucleated cell counts per sample were estimated from amplification of reference gene primers within the assay. To quantify the absolute abundance of each unique TCRbeta CDR3 rearrangement, sequence reads were collapsed and filtered. For each sample, productive Simpson clonality was calculated as the square root of Simpson's diversity index over productive rearrangements. Entries here come from immuneACCESS through TCRdb and include only in-frame sequences with V and J called. Some clones fail to appear in such tables; in the studies checked, an unresolved V gene covers under half of the shortfall, and the cause of the remainder is unknown. The D gene and trimming were derived from the DNA, and the V and J assignments and clone size from that table. The table for this sample lists some 64,000 clones; 70% to 90% of them were counted only once. 3.5% of the sample rests with the top ten.

The receptor chain draws on TRBV15 and TRBJ1-2; TRBD1 might be the D gene, on 6 matching bases. The TCR was taken from a man aged 50-59 years with active COVID-19. The sequenced sample was peripheral blood. The DNA sequence is as follows: TGTGCCACCAACCCGGGGGGGCCCTCCTATGGCTACACCTTC. Translation gives CATNPGGPSYGYTF.